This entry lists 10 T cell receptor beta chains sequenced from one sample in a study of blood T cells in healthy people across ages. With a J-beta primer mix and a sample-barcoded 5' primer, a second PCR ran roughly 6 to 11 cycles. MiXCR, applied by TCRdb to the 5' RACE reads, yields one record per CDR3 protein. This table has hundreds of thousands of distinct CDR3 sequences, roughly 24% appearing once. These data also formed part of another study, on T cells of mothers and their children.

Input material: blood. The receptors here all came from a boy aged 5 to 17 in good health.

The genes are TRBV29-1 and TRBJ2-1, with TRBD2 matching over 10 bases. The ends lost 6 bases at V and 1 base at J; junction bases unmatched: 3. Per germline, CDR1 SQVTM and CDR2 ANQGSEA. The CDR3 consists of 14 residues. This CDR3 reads CSVYSGRSYNEQFF. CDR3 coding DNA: TGCAGCGTCTATAGCGGGAGGTCCTACAATGAGCAGTTCTTC.

CDR3 DNA sequence: TGTGCCAGCACATGGGGAGCAAACCAAGAGACCCAGTACTTC. This translates into CASTWGANQETQYF. The V gene is TRBV7-9, the J gene TRBJ2-5, with a weak D call TRBD2 (5 bases). Looked up from germline, CDR1 is SEHNR and CDR2 is FQNEAQ (reference sequence). The CDR3 has 14 residues. Trimming removed 7 bases from V and 0 bases from J, with 12 bases in between.

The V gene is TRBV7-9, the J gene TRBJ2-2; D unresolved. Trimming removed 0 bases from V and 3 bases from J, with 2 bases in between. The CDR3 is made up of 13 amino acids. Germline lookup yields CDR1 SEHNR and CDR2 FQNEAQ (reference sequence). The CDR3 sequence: CASSLAHTGELFF. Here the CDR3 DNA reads TGTGCCAGCAGCTTAGCGCACACCGGGGAGCTGTTTTTT.

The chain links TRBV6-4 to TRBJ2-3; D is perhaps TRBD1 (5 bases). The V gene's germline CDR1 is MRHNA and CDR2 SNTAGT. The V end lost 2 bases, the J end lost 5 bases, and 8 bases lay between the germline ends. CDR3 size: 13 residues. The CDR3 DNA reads TGTGCCAGCAGTGACCAGCAGGGAGATACGCAGTATTTT. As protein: CASSDQQGDTQYF.

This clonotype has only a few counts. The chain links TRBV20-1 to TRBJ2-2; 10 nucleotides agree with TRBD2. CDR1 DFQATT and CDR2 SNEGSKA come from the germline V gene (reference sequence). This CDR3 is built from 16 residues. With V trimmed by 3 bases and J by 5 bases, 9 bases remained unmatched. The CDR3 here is CSARKVAGGGTGELFF. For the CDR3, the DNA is TGCAGTGCTAGGAAAGTAGCGGGGGGTGGAACCGGGGAGCTGTTTTTT.

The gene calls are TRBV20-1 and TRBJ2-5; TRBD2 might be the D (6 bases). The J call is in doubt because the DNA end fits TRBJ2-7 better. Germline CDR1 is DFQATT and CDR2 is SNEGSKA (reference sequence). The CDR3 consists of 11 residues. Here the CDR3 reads CSATGSYEQYF. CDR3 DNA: TGCAGTGCTACCGGGAGCTACGAGCAGTACTTC.

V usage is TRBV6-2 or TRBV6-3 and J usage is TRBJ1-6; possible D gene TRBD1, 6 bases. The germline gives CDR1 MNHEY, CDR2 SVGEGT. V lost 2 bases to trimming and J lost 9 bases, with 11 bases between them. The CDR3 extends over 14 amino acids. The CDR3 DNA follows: TGTGCCAGCAGTTACAAGGGGGGGGTTTCACCCCTCCACTTT. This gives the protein CASSYKGGVSPLHF.

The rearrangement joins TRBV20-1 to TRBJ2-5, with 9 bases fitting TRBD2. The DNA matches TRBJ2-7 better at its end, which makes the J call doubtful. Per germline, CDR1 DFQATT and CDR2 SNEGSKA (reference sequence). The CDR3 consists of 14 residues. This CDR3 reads CSARERGGAYEQYF. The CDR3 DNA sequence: TGCAGTGCTAGAGAGCGGGGGGGCGCCTACGAGCAGTACTTC.

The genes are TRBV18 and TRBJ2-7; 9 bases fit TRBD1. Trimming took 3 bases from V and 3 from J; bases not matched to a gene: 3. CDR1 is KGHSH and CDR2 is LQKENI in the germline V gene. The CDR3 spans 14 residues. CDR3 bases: TGTGCCAGCTCACCGACAGGGGGGAACTACGAGCAGTACTTC. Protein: CASSPTGGNYEQYF.

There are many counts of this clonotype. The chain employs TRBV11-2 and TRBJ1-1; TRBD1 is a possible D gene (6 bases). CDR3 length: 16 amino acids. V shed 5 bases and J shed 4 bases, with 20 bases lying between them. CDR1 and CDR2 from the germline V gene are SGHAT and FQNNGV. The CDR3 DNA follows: TGTGCCAGCAGCCCCCAGTGGGGGGCCGCGGGCACTGAAGCTTTCTTT. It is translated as CASSPQWGAAGTEAFF. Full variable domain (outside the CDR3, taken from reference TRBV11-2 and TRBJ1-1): EAGVAQSPRYKIIEKRQSVAFWCNPISGHATLYWYQQILGQGPKLLIQFQNNGVVDDSQLPKDRFSAERLKGVDSTLKIQPAKLEDSAVYLCASSPQWGAAGTEAFFGQGTRLTVV.